This T cell receptor beta chain is drawn from a study of blood T cells in healthy people across ages. Alongside a J-beta primer mix, a sample-barcoded 5' primer served in a second PCR lasting about 7 to 11 cycles. MiXCR was run by TCRdb on the 5' RACE reads, yielding one entry per CDR3 protein. The sample has around 940,000 distinct CDR3 sequences; 51% are singletons. This TCR was sampled from an older woman in good health. Sequenced material: blood.

CDR3: CASSLRDRGPYEQYF. The CDR3 DNA reads TGTGCCAGCAGCTTAAGGGACAGGGGGCCGTACGAGCAGTACTTC. The gene calls are TRBV7-2 and TRBJ2-7; 12 bases agree with TRBD1. Germline V gene lookup returns CDR1 SGHTA and CDR2 FQGNSA. The CDR3 runs to 15 residues. Trimming at V came to 2 bases and at J to 4 bases, leaving 3 bases not matched to a gene.